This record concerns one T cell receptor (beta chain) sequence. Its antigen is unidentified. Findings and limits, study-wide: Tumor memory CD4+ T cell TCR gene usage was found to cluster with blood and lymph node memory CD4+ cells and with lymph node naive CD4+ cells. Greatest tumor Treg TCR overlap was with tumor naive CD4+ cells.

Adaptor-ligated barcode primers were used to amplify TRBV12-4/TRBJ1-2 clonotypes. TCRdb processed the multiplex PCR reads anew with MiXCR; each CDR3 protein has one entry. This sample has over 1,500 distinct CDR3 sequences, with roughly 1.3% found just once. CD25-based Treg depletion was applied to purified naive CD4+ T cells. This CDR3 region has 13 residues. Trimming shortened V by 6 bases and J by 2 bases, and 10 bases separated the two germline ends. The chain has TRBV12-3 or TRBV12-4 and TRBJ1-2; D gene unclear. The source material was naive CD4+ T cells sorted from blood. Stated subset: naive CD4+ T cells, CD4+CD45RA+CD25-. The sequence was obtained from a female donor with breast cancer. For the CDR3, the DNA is TGTGCCAGCAGCCGCGAGGCCAACTATGGCTACACCTTC. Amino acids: CASSREANYGYTF.